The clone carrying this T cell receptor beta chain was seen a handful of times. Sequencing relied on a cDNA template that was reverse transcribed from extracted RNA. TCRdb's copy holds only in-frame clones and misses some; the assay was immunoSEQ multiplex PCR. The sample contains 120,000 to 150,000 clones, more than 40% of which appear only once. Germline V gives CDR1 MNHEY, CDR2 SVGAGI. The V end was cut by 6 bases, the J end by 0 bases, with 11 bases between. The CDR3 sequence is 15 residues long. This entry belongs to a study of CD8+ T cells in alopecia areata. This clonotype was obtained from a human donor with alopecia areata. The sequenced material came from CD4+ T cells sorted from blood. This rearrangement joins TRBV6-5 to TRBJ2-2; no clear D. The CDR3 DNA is TGTGCCAGCAGGGCTCTAGGTGCGAACACCGGGGAGCTGTTTTTT. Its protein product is CASRALGANTGELFF.